This TCR beta chain was found in a study of beta chain features in type 1 diabetes. Study-level results: In the patient group, naive, central memory and Treg TCRB repertoires seemed more alike than in the healthy donor group. Insertions were fewer and deletions more numerous at VDJ junctions in type 1 diabetes patients. Within each of all four CD4+ subsets, Type 1 diabetes patients had TCRB CDR3s that were moderately but significantly shorter.

Since all of the isolated RNA was reverse transcribed, expressed TCRB transcripts were what got sequenced. The read count averaged approximately 3.5 million across naive, central memory and regulatory T cell samples. Only in-frame clones appear in the TCRdb table, and some are missing; sequencing was by immunoSEQ multiplex PCR. Of 350,000 to 450,000 clones listed, more than 11% are singletons. This clone appeared a few times. As yet, its antigen is unknown. Sequencing was carried out using naive CD4+ T cells from blood. This receptor was identified in a young man in good health.

The CDR3 nucleotides read TGTGCCAGCAGCTTAGCCCGCCTGGACAGGGGAGGAAAGACCCAGTACTTC. It translates to CASSLARLDRGGKTQYF. The chain has TRBV7-2 and TRBJ2-5; TRBD1 matches at 9 bases. The germline gives CDR1 SGHTA, CDR2 FQGNSA. V was clipped by 0 bases and J by 6 bases; unmatched bases: 11. The CDR3 runs 17 residues.